This T cell receptor beta chain emerged from a study of T cell changes during pregnancy in multiple sclerosis. V lost 3 bases to trimming and J lost 2 bases; unmatched junction nucleotides: 0. CDR3 length: 14 residues. In germline, CDR1 is MDHEN, CDR2 SYDVKM. The repertoire was sequenced with immunoSEQ multiplex PCR; TCRdb's copy has only in-frame clones and lacks some. The table shows 75,000 to 95,000 clones, with 75% to 95% occurring only once. V and J are TRBV28 and TRBJ1-5, with TRBD1 matching over 8 bases. Sample: peripheral blood, taken before pregnancy. The TCR was taken from a female donor with multiple sclerosis, enrolled in a pregnancy study. CDR3 in DNA: TGTGCCAGCAGTTTGGACAGGGGCAATCAGCCCCAGCATTTT. Its translation is CASSLDRGNQPQHF.